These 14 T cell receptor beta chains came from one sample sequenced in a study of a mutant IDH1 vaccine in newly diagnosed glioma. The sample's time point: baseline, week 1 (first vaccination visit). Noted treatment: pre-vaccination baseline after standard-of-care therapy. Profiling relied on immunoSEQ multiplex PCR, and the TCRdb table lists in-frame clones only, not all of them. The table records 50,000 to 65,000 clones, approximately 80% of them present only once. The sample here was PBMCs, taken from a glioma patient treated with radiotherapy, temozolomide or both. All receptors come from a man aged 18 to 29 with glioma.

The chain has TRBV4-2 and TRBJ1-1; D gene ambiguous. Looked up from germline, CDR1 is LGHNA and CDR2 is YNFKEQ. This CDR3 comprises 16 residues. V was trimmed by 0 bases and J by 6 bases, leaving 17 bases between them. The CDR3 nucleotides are TGTGCCAGCAGCCAAGATCTAGGAAGAGCTGAACCTGAAGCTTTCTTT. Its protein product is CASSQDLGRAEPEAFF.

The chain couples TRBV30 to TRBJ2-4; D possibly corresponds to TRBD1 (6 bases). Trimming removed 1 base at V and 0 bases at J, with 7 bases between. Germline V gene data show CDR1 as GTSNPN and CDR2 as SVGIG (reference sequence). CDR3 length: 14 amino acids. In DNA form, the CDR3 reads TGTGCCTGGAGTGAGGGGGAAGCCAAAAACATTCAGTACTTC. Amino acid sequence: CAWSEGEAKNIQYF.

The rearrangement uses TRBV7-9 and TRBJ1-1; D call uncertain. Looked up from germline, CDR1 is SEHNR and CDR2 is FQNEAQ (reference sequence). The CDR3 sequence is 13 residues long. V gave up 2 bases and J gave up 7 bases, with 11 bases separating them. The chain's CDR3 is CASSLSQSIEAFF. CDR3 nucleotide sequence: TGTGCCAGCAGCTTATCACAGTCTATTGAAGCTTTCTTT.

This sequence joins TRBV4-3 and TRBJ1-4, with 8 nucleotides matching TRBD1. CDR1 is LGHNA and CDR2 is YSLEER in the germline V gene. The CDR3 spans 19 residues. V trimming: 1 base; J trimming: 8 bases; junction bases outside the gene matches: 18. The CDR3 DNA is TGCGCCAGCAGCCAAGTAGGGCCAGGGGGCGGCAGAGCAGGGGAAAAACTGTTTTTT. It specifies CASSQVGPGGGRAGEKLFF.

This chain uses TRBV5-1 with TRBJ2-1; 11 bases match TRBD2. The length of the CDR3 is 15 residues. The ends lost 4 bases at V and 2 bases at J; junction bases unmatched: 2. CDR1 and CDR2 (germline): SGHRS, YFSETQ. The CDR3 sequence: CASSETSGTYNEQFF. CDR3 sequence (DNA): TGCGCCAGCAGCGAGACTAGCGGGACCTACAATGAGCAGTTCTTC.

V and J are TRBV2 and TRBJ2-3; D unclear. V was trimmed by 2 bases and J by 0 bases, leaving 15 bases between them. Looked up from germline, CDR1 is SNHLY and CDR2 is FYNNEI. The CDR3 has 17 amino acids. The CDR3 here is CASSELALIESTDTQYF. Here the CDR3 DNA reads TGTGCCAGCAGTGAACTGGCTCTTATAGAGAGCACAGATACGCAGTATTTT.

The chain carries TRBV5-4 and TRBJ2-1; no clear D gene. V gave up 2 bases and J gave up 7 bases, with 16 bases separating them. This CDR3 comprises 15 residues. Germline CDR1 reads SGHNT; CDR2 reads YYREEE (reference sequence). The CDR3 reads CASSLSEVFGNEQFF. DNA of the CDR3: TGTGCCAGCAGCTTATCTGAGGTCTTCGGAAATGAGCAGTTCTTC.

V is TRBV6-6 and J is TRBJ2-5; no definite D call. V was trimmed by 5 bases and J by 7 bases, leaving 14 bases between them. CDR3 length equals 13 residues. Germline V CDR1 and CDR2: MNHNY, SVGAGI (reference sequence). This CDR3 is CASSGSNQATQYF. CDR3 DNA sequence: TGTGCCAGCAGTGGCTCTAACCAGGCGACCCAGTACTTC.

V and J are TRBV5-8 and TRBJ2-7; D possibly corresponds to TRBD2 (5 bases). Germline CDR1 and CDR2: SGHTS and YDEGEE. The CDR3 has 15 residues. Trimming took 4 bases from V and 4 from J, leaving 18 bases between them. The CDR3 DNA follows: TGTGCCAGCAGCGTGGCGGGTATGGGATTTTACGAGCAGTACTTC. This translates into CASSVAGMGFYEQYF.

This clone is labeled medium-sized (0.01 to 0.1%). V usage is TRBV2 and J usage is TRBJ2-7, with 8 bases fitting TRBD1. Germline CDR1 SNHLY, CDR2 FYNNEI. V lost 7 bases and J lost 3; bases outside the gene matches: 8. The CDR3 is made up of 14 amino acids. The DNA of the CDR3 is TGTGCCAGCATACTCGGACAGGGCTTCTACGAGCAGTACTTC. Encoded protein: CASILGQGFYEQYF.

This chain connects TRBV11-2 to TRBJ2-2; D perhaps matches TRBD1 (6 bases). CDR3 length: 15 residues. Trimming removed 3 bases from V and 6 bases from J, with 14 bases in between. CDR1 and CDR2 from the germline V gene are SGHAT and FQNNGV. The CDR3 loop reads CASSFTGSSPGELFF. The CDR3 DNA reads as TGTGCCAGCAGCTTCACAGGGTCCTCCCCCGGGGAGCTGTTTTTT.

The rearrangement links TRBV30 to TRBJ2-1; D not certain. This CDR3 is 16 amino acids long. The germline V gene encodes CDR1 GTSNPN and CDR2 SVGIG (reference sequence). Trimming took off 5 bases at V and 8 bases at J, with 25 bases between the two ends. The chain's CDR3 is CAWSDPRLLGIDEQFF. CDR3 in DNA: TGTGCCTGGTCCGACCCGCGGCTATTAGGGATCGATGAGCAGTTCTTC.

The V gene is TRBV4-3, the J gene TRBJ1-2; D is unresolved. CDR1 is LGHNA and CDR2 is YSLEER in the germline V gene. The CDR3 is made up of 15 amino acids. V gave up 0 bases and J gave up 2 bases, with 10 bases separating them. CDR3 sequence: CASSQEPRINYGYTF. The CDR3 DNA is TGCGCCAGCAGCCAAGAACCCCGGATCAACTATGGCTACACCTTC.

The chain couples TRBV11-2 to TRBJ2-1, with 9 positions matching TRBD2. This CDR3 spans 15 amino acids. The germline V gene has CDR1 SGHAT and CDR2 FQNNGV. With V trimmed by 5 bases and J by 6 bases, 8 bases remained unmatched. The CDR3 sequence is CASSRLAVLGNEQFF. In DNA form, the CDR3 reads TGTGCCAGCAGCCGACTAGCGGTGCTTGGCAATGAGCAGTTCTTC.